The 16 T cell receptor beta chains presented below share a single source sample, sequenced in a study of blood T cell repertoires in COVID-19. Produced via immunoSEQ multiplex PCR; TCRdb's table is partial and in-frame only. Of about 42,000 clones in the sample, 80% to 90% were seen once. Input material: peripheral blood. These receptors were obtained from a young man with active or convalescent COVID-19.

The gene calls are TRBV10-3 and TRBJ1-4, with D perhaps TRBD1 (6 bases). Trimming removed 6 bases at V and 5 bases at J, with 10 bases between. This CDR3 region has 13 residues. Germline-derived CDR1 and CDR2 are ENHRY and SYGVKD. The CDR3 protein is CAIRRDTNEKLFF. The CDR3 DNA sequence: TGTGCCATCAGAAGGGACACCAATGAAAAACTGTTTTTT.

The V and J genes are TRBV7-6 and TRBJ2-7; the match to TRBD2 covers 8 bases. CDR1 SGHVS and CDR2 FNYEAQ come from the germline V gene. The CDR3 covers 13 residues. With 4 bases clipped from V and 3 bases from J, the junction kept 2 bases outside the gene matches. CDR3 sequence: CASSSTSGYEQYF. Here the CDR3 DNA reads TGTGCCAGCAGCTCCACTAGCGGCTACGAGCAGTACTTC.

The chain carries TRBV29-1 and TRBJ2-1; TRBD2 agrees at 9 bases. Trimming removed 5 bases from V and 1 base from J; junction bases left unmatched: 3. This CDR3 is built from 14 residues. Per the germline V gene, CDR1 is SQVTM and CDR2 is ANQGSEA. This CDR3 reads CSVSGGTSYNEQFF. The CDR3 DNA reads as TGCAGCGTTAGCGGGGGGACTTCCTACAATGAGCAGTTCTTC.

The chain couples TRBV10-3 to TRBJ1-2; the match to TRBD1 covers 10 bases. V lost 6 bases, J lost 6 bases, and 7 bases stayed unmatched. Germline values: CDR1 ENHRY, CDR2 SYGVKD. The CDR3 totals 14 residues. The CDR3 protein is CAIRDDRGQNGYTF. In DNA form, the CDR3 reads TGTGCCATCAGGGACGACAGGGGGCAGAATGGCTACACCTTC.

V gene TRBV6-1 combines with J gene TRBJ1-1; D may be TRBD1 (6 bases). With 3 bases removed from V and 0 bases from J, the gap between germline ends came to 17 bases. This CDR3 region has 17 residues. Per the germline V gene, CDR1 is MNHNS and CDR2 is SASEGT. The CDR3 DNA reads TGTGCCAGCAGTGACCCTCCCGGGACATTTATGAACACTGAAGCTTTCTTT. Translated: CASSDPPGTFMNTEAFF.

The rearrangement joins TRBV28 to TRBJ2-7; D is undetermined. CDR1 MDHEN and CDR2 SYDVKM come from the germline V gene. The V end was cut by 3 bases, the J end by 1 base, with 13 bases between. The CDR3 totals 15 residues. Here the CDR3 DNA reads TGTGCCAGCAGTTTCCACAGCTCCTTTTCCTACGAGCAGTACTTC. It is translated as CASSFHSSFSYEQYF. Full variable domain (missing parts from reference TRBV28 and TRBJ2-7): DVKVTQSSRYLVKRTGEKVFLECVQDMDHENMFWYRQDPGLGLRLIYFSYDVKMKEKGDIPEGYSVSREKKERFSLILESASTNQTSMYLCASSFHSSFSYEQYFGPGTRLTVT.

V gene TRBV13 combines with J gene TRBJ2-2; TRBD1 matches at 8 bases. With V trimmed by 0 bases and J by 3 bases, 3 bases remained unmatched. The V gene's germline CDR1 is PRHDT and CDR2 FYEKMQ (reference sequence). The CDR3 consists of 16 residues. CDR3 coding DNA: TGTGCCAGCAGCTTAGGAAGGACAGGGTACACCGGGGAGCTGTTTTTT. It yields the protein CASSLGRTGYTGELFF.

The chain's CDR3 is CSAPASTGKETQYF. The CDR3 nucleotides read TGCAGCGCCCCCGCCTCGACGGGGAAAGAGACCCAGTACTTC. The V and J genes are TRBV29-1 and TRBJ2-5, with a tentative D call TRBD2 (5 bases). V was cut by 7 bases and J by 3 bases, with 18 bases left in between. This CDR3 spans 14 amino acids. Looked up from germline, CDR1 is SQVTM and CDR2 is ANQGSEA. The variable domain in full, with the rest retrieved from reference TRBV29-1 and TRBJ2-5, is SAVISQKPSRDICQRGTSLTIQCQVDSQVTMMFWYRQQPGQSLTLIATANQGSEATYESGFVIDKFPISRPNLTFSTLTVSNMSPEDSSIYLCSAPASTGKETQYFGPGTRLLVL.

The CDR3 sequence: CARSSWTGYQPQHF. The CDR3 nucleotides read TGTGCCAGAAGTTCATGGACAGGGTATCAGCCCCAGCATTTT. The rearrangement uses TRBV5-3 and TRBJ1-5; 8 bases are shared with TRBD1. TRBV5-3 is classed as an ORF, of uncertain function. V gave up 5 bases and J gave up 5 bases; unmatched junction bases: 6. The CDR3 contains 14 residues.

This clone is termed medium-sized. The genes are TRBV4-3 and TRBJ2-1; D perhaps matches TRBD2 (6 bases). V was shortened by 3 bases and J by 3 bases, with 18 bases between the two germline ends. CDR3 length: 17 residues. From germline, CDR1 is LGHNA and CDR2 YSLEER. CDR3 sequence: CASSHTLTGEGYNEQFF. DNA for the CDR3: TGCGCCAGCAGCCACACCTTAACGGGAGAGGGCTACAATGAGCAGTTCTTC.

The chain links TRBV5-8 to TRBJ2-1; 9 bases align to TRBD2. The germline V gene has CDR1 SGHTS and CDR2 YDEGEE. The CDR3 consists of 19 residues. V dropped 1 base and J dropped 5; count of bases not matched to a gene: 16. In nucleotides, the CDR3 is TGTGCCAGCAGCTTGATGCGGCGGGGGGGCAAATTGGGAGACAATGAGCAGTTCTTC. Its translation is CASSLMRRGGKLGDNEQFF.

The J gene is TRBJ2-1, the V gene TRBV5-1; the match to TRBD2 covers 11 bases. Germline assignment: CDR1 SGHRS and CDR2 YFSETQ. This CDR3 region has 15 residues. V gave up 4 bases and J gave up 3 bases; unmatched junction bases: 3. The CDR3 nucleotides read TGCGCCAGCAGCCCGGGGACTAGCGGCTACAATGAGCAGTTCTTC. It yields the protein CASSPGTSGYNEQFF.

The V call is TRBV5-1, the J call TRBJ2-5, with 8 bases that match TRBD1. V trimming: 0 bases; J trimming: 4 bases; junction bases outside the gene matches: 11. The CDR3 is made up of 17 amino acids. CDR1 and CDR2 (germline): SGHRS, YFSETQ. The CDR3 loop reads CASSLGTGPSGGETQYF. CDR3 in DNA: TGCGCCAGCAGCTTGGGGACAGGGCCCTCTGGGGGAGAGACCCAGTACTTC.

This clone appeared a single time. V usage is TRBV29-1 and J usage is TRBJ2-7, with 10 nucleotides matching TRBD2. The CDR3 has 13 residues. The germline CDR1 and CDR2 sequences are SQVTM and ANQGSEA. Unmatched junction bases numbered 7, after V lost 7 bases and J lost 4 bases. The CDR3 DNA reads TGCAGCGCCACCGGGACTAGCGAATACGAGCAGTACGTC. Translating gives CSATGTSEYEQYV.

V and J are TRBV6-5 and TRBJ1-2; 9 nucleotides align to TRBD1. Germline CDR1 and CDR2: MNHEY and SVGAGI. This CDR3 is built from 15 residues. With V trimmed by 6 bases and J by 5 bases, 10 bases remained unmatched. In DNA, the CDR3 is TGTGCCAGCAGCACCGGGACAGGGAGTTCTTATGGCTACACCTTC. As protein: CASSTGTGSSYGYTF.

The rearrangement uses TRBV11-2 and TRBJ2-5; TRBD2 aligns across 10 bases. The germline V gene encodes CDR1 SGHAT and CDR2 FQNNGV. The length of the CDR3 is 15 residues. J was trimmed by 7 bases and V by 1 base; bases with no gene match: 6. Here the CDR3 DNA reads TGTGCCAGCAGCTTAGCTAGCGGGGGTATGGGGACCCAGTACTTC. Encoded protein: CASSLASGGMGTQYF.